The rows below give T cell receptor beta chains drawn from one sample of a study of beta chain features in type 1 diabetes. TCRdb's copy holds only in-frame clones and misses some; the assay was immunoSEQ multiplex PCR. The profile covers about 260,000 clones, with more than 65% appearing a single time and 0.053% taken by the ten largest. The sequenced sample was naive CD4+ T cells from blood. Every receptor here comes from a man in his thirties or forties in good health. The CDR3 runs from the conserved cysteine through the conserved F or W. Each record gives: D gene, J gene, V gene, clone size, CDR3 DNA, CDR3 protein. D genes are given only for firm matches. Where a row states a size, it is once, few, many or the class of an expanded clone; other rows omit it.

.,TRBJ1-1,TRBV29-1,.,TGCAGCGTTGGTCTTCAGGTCCAGGCGACTGAAGCTTTCTTT,CSVGLQVQATEAFF
.,TRBJ2-1,TRBV30,.,TGTGCCTGGAGTATTCTACCGGGGGCCTACAATGAGCAGTTCTTC,CAWSILPGAYNEQFF
.,TRBJ1-2,TRBV23-1,.,TGCGCCAGCAGTCAATCGGGGCAGCTCTATGGCTACACCTTC,CASSQSGQLYGYTF
TRBD1,TRBJ2-7,TRBV30,.,TGTGCCTGGAGTGCTGGGACAGCTTCGGCCTACGAGCAGTACTTC,CAWSAGTASAYEQYF
.,TRBJ2-5,TRBV28,.,TGTGCCAGCAGTTTATTGACAGTAGAAAGGGAGACCCAGTACTTC,CASSLLTVERETQYF
.,TRBJ2-5,TRBV9,.,TGTGCCAGCAGCGGAGCCGGGGGAGAGACCCAGTACTTC,CASSGAGGETQYF
TRBD1,TRBJ1-2,TRBV4-3,.,TGCGCCAGCAGCCAGCAGACAGGGGGCAATGGCTACACCTTC,CASSQQTGGNGYTF
.,TRBJ2-7,TRBV30,.,TGTGCCTGGAGTGGGGGGACCGCTACCTACGAGCAGTACTTC,CAWSGGTATYEQYF
.,TRBJ2-2,TRBV14,.,TGTGCCAGCAGCCCGCTGGACACCGGGGAGCTGTTTTTT,CASSPLDTGELFF
.,TRBJ2-5,TRBV6-5,.,TGTGCCAGCAGTTACTCGACTGGGACCCAGTACTTC,CASSYSTGTQYF
.,TRBJ2-7,TRBV29-1,.,TGCAGCGTCCTAGCGAGTCCCTACGAGCAGTACTTC,CSVLASPYEQYF
.,TRBJ2-5,TRBV5-1,.,TGCGCCAGCAGCGCCCTCGGAAACACTCAAGAGACCCAGTACTTC,CASSALGNTQETQYF
.,TRBJ2-1,TRBV29-1,.,TGCAGCGCATCGAACGGTCCCCCAAAAAATGAGCAGTTCTTC,CSASNGPPKNEQFF
TRBD1,TRBJ2-5,TRBV18,.,TGTGCCAGCTCACACAGACAGGGGGCGGAGACCCAGTACTTC,CASSHRQGAETQYF
.,TRBJ2-3,TRBV25-1,.,TGTGCCAGCAGTGAACTGTTTAGCACAGATACGCAGTATTTT,CASSELFSTDTQYF
.,TRBJ2-1,TRBV2,.,TGTGCCAGCAGCGTGGACACCTCCTCCTACAATGAGCAGTTCTTC,CASSVDTSSYNEQFF
.,TRBJ1-2,TRBV29-1,.,TGCAGCGTTAGGTATGGACCTAGCGGCTACACCTTC,CSVRYGPSGYTF
TRBD2,TRBJ2-3,TRBV7-8,.,TGTGCCAGCAGCTTCCAAAATAGCGGGGGGGCCGCAGATACGCAGTATTTT,CASSFQNSGGAADTQYF
.,TRBJ2-5,TRBV5-1,.,TGCGCCAGCAGCTTGGAAGCTAGCTCGGAGACCCAGTACTTC,CASSLEASSETQYF
.,TRBJ2-3,TRBV29-1,.,TGCAGCGTTTGGGCGAAGGATACGCAGTATTTT,CSVWAKDTQYF
.,TRBJ2-1,TRBV30,few,TGTGCCTGGAGTTCGGGAGACCTGGGTGAGCAGTTCTTC,CAWSSGDLGEQFF
TRBD1,TRBJ2-1,TRBV5-1,.,TGCGCCAGCAGCTTGTCACAGGGGGTTGAGCAGTTCTTC,CASSLSQGVEQFF
.,TRBJ2-5,TRBV30,.,TGTGCCTGGAGTGGCTCCGTGGCAGAGACCCAGTACTTC,CAWSGSVAETQYF